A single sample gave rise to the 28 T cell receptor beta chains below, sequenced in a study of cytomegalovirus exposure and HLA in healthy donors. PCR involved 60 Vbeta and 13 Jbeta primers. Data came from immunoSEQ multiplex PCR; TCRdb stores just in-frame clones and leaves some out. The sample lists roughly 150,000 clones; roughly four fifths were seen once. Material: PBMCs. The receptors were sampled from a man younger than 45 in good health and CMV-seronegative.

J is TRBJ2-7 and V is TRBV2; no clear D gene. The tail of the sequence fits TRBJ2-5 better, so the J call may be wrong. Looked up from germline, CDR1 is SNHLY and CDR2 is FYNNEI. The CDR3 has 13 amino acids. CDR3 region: CASSNGVQETQYF. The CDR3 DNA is TGTGCCAGCAGTAACGGAGTCCAAGAGACCCAGTACTTC.

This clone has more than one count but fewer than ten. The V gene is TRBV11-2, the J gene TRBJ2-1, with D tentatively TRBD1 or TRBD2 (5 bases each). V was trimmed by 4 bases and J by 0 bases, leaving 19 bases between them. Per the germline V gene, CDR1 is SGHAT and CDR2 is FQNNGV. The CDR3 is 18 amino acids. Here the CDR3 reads CASSSEGLGASSYNEQFF. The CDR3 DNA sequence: TGTGCCAGCAGCTCAGAGGGGCTAGGGGCGAGCTCCTACAATGAGCAGTTCTTC.

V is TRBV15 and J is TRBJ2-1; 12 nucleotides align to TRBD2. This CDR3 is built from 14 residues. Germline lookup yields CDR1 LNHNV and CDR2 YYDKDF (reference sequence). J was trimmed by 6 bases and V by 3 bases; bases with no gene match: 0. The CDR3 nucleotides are TGTGCCACCAGCAGGGGACTAGCGGGCAATGAGCAGTTCTTC. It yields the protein CATSRGLAGNEQFF.

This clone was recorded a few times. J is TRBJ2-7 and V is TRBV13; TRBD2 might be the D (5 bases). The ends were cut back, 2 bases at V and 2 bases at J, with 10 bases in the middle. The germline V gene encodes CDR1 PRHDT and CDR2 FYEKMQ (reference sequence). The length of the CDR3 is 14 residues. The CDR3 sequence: CASSLPGETYEQYF. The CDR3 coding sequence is TGTGCCAGCAGCTTACCCGGGGAAACCTACGAGCAGTACTTC.

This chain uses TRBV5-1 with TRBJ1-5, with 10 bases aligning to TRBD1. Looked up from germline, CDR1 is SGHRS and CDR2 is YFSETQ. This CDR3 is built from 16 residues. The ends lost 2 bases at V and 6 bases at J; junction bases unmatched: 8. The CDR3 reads CASSFGGQGSGQPQHF. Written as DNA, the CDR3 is TGCGCCAGCAGCTTCGGGGGACAGGGGAGCGGTCAGCCCCAGCATTTT.

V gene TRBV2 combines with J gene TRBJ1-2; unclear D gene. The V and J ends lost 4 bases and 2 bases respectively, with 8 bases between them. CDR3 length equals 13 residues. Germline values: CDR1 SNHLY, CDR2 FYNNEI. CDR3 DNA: TGTGCCAGCAGTGGAGAGTGGAACTATGGCTACACCTTC. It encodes CASSGEWNYGYTF.

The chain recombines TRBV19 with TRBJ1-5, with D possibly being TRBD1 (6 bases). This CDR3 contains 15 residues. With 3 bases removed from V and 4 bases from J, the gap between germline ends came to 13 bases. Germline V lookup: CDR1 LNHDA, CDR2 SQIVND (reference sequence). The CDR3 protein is CASSMVPQGNQPQHF. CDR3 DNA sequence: TGTGCCAGTAGTATGGTCCCCCAGGGGAATCAGCCCCAGCATTTT.

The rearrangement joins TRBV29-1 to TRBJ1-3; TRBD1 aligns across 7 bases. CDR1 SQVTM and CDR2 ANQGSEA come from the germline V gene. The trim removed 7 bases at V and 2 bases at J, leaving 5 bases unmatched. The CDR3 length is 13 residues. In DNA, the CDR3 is TGCAGCGCCTTACAGGGGCCTGGAAACACCATATATTTT. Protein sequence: CSALQGPGNTIYF.

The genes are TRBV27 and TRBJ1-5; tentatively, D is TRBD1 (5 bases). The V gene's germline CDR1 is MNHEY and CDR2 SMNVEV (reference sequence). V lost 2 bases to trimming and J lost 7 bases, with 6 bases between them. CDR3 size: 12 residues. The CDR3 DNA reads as TGTGCCAGCAGTTTAGGGGGGCAGCCCCAGCATTTT. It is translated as CASSLGGQPQHF.

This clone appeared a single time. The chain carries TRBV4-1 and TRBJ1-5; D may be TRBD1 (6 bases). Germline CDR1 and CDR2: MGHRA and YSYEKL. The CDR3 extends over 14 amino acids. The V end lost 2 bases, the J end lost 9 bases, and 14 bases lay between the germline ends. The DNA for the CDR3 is TGCGCCAGCAGCCAATCCCTAGGGGGTTTGCCCCAGCATTTT. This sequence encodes CASSQSLGGLPQHF.

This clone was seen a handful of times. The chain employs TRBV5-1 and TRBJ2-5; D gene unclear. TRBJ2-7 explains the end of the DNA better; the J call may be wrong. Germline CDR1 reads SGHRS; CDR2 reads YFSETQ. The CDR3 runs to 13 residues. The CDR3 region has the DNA TGCGCCAGCACTCCCCCCGGGTCCTACGAGCAGTACTTC. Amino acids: CASTPPGSYEQYF.

CDR3 residues: CASRRDSGANVLTF. DNA of the CDR3: TGTGCCAGCCGCCGGGACTCTGGGGCCAACGTCCTGACTTTC. V is TRBV6-5 and J is TRBJ2-6; D perhaps matches TRBD2 (5 bases). The CDR3 covers 14 residues. Germline V CDR1 and CDR2: MNHEY, SVGAGI. The germline V and J ends were trimmed by 8 bases and 0 bases, with 8 bases remaining between them.

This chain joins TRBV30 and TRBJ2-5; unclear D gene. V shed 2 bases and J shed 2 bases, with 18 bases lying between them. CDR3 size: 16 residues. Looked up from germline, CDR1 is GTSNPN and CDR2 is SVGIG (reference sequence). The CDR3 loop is CAWSQDPGRSQETQYF. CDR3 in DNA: TGTGCCTGGAGTCAAGACCCGGGTCGGAGTCAAGAGACCCAGTACTTC.

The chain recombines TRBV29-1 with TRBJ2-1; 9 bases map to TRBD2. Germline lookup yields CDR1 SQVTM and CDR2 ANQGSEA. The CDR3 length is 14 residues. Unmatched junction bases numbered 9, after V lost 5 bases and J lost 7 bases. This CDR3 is CSVRGGAQTNEQFF. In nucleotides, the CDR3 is TGCAGCGTTCGCGGGGGGGCACAAACAAATGAGCAGTTCTTC.

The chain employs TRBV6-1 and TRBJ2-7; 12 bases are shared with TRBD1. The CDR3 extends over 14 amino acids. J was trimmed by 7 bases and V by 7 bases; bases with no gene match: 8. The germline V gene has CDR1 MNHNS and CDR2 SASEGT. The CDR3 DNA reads TGTGCCAGCATCAGCCGGGACAGGGGGCTTGAGCAGTACTTC. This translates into CASISRDRGLEQYF.

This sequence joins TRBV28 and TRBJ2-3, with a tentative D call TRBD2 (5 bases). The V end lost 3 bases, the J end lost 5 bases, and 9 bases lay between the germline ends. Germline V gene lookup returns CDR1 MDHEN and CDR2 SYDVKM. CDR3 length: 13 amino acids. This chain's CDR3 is CASSLAGKDTQYF. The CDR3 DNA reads TGTGCCAGCAGTTTGGCCGGGAAAGATACGCAGTATTTT.

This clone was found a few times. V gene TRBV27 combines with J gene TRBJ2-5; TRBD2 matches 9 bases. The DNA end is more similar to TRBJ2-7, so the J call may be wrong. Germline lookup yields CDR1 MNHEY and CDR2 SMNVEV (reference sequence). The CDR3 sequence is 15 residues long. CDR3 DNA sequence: TGTGCCAGCAGTTTAAGGCGGGGGGGCTCCTACGAGCAGTACTTC. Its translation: CASSLRRGGSYEQYF.

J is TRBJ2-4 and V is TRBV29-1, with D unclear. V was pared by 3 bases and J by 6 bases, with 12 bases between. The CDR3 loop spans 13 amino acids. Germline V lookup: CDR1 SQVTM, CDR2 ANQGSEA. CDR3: CSVEKAEGNIQYF. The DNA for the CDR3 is TGCAGCGTTGAGAAGGCGGAAGGAAACATTCAGTACTTC.

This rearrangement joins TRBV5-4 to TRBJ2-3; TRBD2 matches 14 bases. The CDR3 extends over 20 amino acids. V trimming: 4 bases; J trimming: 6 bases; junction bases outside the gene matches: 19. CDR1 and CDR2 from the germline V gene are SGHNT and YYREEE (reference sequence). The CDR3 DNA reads TGTGCCAGCAGCCTACCGACTAGCGGGGGGGCGGTGGGGAAGCCCGATACGCAGTATTTT. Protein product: CASSLPTSGGAVGKPDTQYF.

CDR3 nucleotides: TGTGCCAGCAGCTCGCAGGGCCTCCGGGCGAACACTGAAGCTTTCTTT. Its protein is CASSSQGLRANTEAFF. The chain employs TRBV5-4 and TRBJ1-1; D may be TRBD1 (5 bases). This CDR3 spans 16 amino acids. The V and J ends lost 3 bases and 1 base respectively, with 16 bases between them. Germline V lookup: CDR1 SGHNT, CDR2 YYREEE (reference sequence).

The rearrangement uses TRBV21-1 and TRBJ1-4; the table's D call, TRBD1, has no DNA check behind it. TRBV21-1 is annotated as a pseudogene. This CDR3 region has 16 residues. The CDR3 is CASSKRGQNGHEKLFF. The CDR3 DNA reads TGTGCCAGCAGCAAACGAGGACAAAACGGTCATGAAAAACTGTTTTTT.

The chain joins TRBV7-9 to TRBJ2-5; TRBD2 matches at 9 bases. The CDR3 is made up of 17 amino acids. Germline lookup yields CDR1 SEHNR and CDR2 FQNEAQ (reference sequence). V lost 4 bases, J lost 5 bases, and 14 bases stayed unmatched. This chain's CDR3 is CASSSTFGGGALETQYF. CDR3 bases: TGTGCCAGCAGCTCTACATTTGGCGGGGGGGCGTTGGAGACCCAGTACTTC.

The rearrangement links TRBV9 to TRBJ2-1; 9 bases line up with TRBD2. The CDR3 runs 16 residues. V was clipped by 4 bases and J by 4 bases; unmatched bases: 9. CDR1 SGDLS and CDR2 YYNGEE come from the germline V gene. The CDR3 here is CASSPKLAGEYNEQFF. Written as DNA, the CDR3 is TGTGCCAGCAGCCCAAAACTAGCGGGCGAATACAATGAGCAGTTCTTC. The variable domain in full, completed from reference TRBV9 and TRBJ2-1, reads DSGVTQTPKHLITATGQRVTLRCSPRSGDLSVYWYQQSLDQGLQFLIQYYNGEERAKGNILERFSAQQFPDLHSELNLSSLELGDSALYFCASSPKLAGEYNEQFFGPGTRLTVL.

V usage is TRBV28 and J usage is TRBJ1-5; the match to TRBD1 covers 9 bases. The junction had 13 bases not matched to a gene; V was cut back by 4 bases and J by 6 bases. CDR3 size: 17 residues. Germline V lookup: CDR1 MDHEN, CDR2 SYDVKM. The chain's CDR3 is CASSSGTGSVKGQPQHF. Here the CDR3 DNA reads TGTGCCAGCAGTTCCGGGACAGGGTCCGTAAAAGGTCAGCCCCAGCATTTT.

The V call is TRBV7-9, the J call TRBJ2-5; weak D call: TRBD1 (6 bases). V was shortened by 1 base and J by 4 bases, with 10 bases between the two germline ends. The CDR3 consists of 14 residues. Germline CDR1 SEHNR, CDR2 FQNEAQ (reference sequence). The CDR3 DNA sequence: TGTGCCAGCAGCTTAGTGGGGGCGCGAGAGACCCAGTACTTC. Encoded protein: CASSLVGARETQYF.

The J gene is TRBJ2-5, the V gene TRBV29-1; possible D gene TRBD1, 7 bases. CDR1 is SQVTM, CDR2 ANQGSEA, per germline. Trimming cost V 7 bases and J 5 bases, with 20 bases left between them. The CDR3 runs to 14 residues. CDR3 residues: CSGSAGSGGETQYF. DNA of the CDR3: TGCAGCGGTTCGGCAGGGTCAGGGGGGGAGACCCAGTACTTC. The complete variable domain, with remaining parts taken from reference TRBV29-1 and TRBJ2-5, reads SAVISQKPSRDICQRGTSLTIQCQVDSQVTMMFWYRQQPGQSLTLIATANQGSEATYESGFVIDKFPISRPNLTFSTLTVSNMSPEDSSIYLCSGSAGSGGETQYFGPGTRLLVL.

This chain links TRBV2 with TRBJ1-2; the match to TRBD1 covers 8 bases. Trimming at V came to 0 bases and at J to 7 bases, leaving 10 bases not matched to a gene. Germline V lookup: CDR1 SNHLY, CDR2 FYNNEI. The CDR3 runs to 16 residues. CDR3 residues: CASSEAGSQGALGYTF. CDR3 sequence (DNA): TGTGCCAGCAGTGAAGCGGGCTCCCAGGGGGCTCTTGGCTACACCTTC.

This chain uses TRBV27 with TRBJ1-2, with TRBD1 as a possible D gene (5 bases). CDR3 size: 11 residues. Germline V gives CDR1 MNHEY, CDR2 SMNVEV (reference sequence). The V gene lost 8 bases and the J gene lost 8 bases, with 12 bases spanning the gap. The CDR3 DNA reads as TGTGCCAGCCGATTGACAGCGGGCTACACCTTC. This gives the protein CASRLTAGYTF.